This T cell receptor (beta chain) was sequenced in a study of T cell responses to AZD1222 COVID-19 vaccine. Using immunoSEQ multiplex PCR, the repertoire was profiled, and TCRdb retains in-frame clones only, with some absent. This table has roughly 100,000 clones, over 75% appearing once. This clone occurred a few times. The germline gives CDR1 LNHDA, CDR2 SQIVND (reference sequence). There are 11 residues in the CDR3. Trimming pared 8 bases from V and 9 bases from J, leaving 11 bases between. The specimen was peripheral blood, collected on day 0 of AZD1222 vaccination. The V and J genes are TRBV19 and TRBJ2-1; no definite D call. The receptor comes from an adult in good health. In DNA form, the CDR3 reads TGTGCCAGTTACTGGGTAGGTGAGCAGTTCTTC. Its translation is CASYWVGEQFF. Full variable domain (outside the CDR3, taken from reference TRBV19 and TRBJ2-1): DGGITQSPKYLFRKEGQNVTLSCEQNLNHDAMYWYRQDPGQGLRLIYYSQIVNDFQKGDIAEGYSVSREKKESFPLTVTSAQKNPTAFYLCASYWVGEQFFGPGTRLTVL.